This T cell receptor (beta chain) was sequenced in a study of T cells in Graves' hyperthyroidism and ophthalmopathy. Study-wide context: Upon initial diagnosis and before any treatment, peripheral blood was collected.

Amplification yielded TCR beta CDR3 regions, with RNA transcripts as the source. RT-PCR in the first round (using the HTBI primer set) targeted the TCR CDR3. TCRdb called the multiplex PCR reads again in MiXCR, with one record for every CDR3 protein. The table lists hundreds of thousands of distinct CDR3 sequences, 30% to 40% of them singletons. Per germline, CDR1 SQVTM and CDR2 ANQGSEA. The CDR3 sequence is 13 residues long. Trimming took off 2 bases at V and 5 bases at J, with 9 bases between the two ends. This clonotype was seen repeatedly, ten times or more. The receptor's source is a woman between 40 and 55 years old with Graves' hyperthyroidism. The sequenced material came from blood. This chain joins TRBV29-1 and TRBJ2-2; perhaps TRBD1 as D (5 bases). The CDR3 sequence is CSVEQGGTGELFF. In DNA, the CDR3 is TGCAGCGTTGAACAGGGTGGTACCGGGGAGCTGTTTTTT.